This T cell receptor (beta chain) came from a study of CD8+CD57+ T cells in acquired aplastic anemia. About the research overall: On average, sorted CD4+ and CD8+ cells gave approximately 3.5 ug of DNA. Whole-study results and caveats: Overlapping CD8+ CDR3 repertoires of patients and controls contained some 30 shared sequences. Patients and controls had CD8+ Simpson's diversity values that were not significantly distinct.

Patients included in sequencing had previously demonstrated CD8+CD57+ cell expansion by flow cytometry. With V trimmed by 6 bases and J by 2 bases, 8 bases remained unmatched. CDR1 is MNHNS, CDR2 SASEGT, per germline. The CDR3 is made up of 15 amino acids. This clonotype has at least ten counts. Its antigen is still unknown. Genomic DNA, serving as template, underwent TCR beta VDJ and CDR3 profiling. TCRdb reprocessed the reads with MiXCR, giving one entry per CDR3 protein. Of roughly 170,000 distinct CDR3 sequences listed, around 50% are singletons. This chain connects TRBV6-1 to TRBJ1-2; TRBD1 matches 8 bases. The sequenced sample consisted of sorted CD4+, CD8+, or CD8+CD57+ T cells (not recorded which) from PBMCs. The origin of this receptor is a human donor with aplastic anemia. CDR3 in DNA: TGTGCCAGCAGACGCAACGGACAGGGCAACTATGGCTACACCTTC. Translating gives CASRRNGQGNYGYTF.